This is a list of T cell receptor beta chains from one sample in a study of T cells in Graves' hyperthyroidism and ophthalmopathy. Using its own MiXCR run on the multiplex PCR reads, TCRdb lists one record per CDR3 protein. This sample has about 690,000 distinct CDR3 sequences; 17% occur once, and the top ten carry around 15%. Source material: blood. The receptors derive from a man aged 50 to 60 with Graves' hyperthyroidism. Each CDR3 is given with its conserved first and last residue. D genes are given only for firm matches. Clone sizes are given selectively: once, few, many, or a class where the clone is expanded.

J gene,D gene,V gene,clone size,CDR3 DNA,CDR3 protein
TRBJ2-3,NA,TRBV24-1,NA,TGTGCCACCAGTGATTACGGGAGCACAGATACGCAGTATTTT,CATSDYGSTDTQYF
TRBJ2-1,NA,TRBV7-3,few,TGTGCCAGCAGCCAAGGGGCTATCGGTAACAATGAGCAGTTCTTC,CASSQGAIGNNEQFF
TRBJ2-1,TRBD2,TRBV6-5,many,TGTGCCAGCAGTTACTATACTAGCGGGAGAAATGAGCAGTTCTTC,CASSYYTSGRNEQFF
TRBJ2-6,NA,TRBV20-1,few,TGCAGTGCTAGGGAGGGACCGTACATCCTGACTTTC,CSAREGPYILTF
TRBJ1-1,TRBD1,TRBV7-3,many,TGTGCCAGCAGCTTAAATCCCATTAAACTACAGGGGGAAGCTTTCTTT,CASSLNPIKLQGEAFF
TRBJ1-2,TRBD1,TRBV7-2,many,TGTGCCAGCAGTCTATTTTACAGGGGAGCTAACTATGGCTACACCTTC,CASSLFYRGANYGYTF
TRBJ1-1,NA,TRBV7-2,NA,TGTGCCAGCAGTCTCCATGGGGGGCGGGGGGCAGCTTTCTTT,CASSLHGGRGAAFF
TRBJ2-7,TRBD2,TRBV28,many,TGTGCCAGCAGTTTGCAGCGGGAGATCGGCTACGAGCAGTACTTC,CASSLQREIGYEQYF
TRBJ2-2,TRBD2,TRBV20-1,many,TGCAGTGCTATGTTCTGGGCCGGGGGGACCCGGGAGCTGTTTTTT,CSAMFWAGGTRELFF
TRBJ1-5,NA,TRBV30,many,TGTGCCTGGAGTCGTCGGACTCGCGGGAATCAGCCCCAGCATTTT,CAWSRRTRGNQPQHF
TRBJ2-1,TRBD2,TRBV18,few,TGTGCCAGCTCACCAATGTTGGGAGCGGGAACTAATGAGCAGTTCTTC,CASSPMLGAGTNEQFF
TRBJ2-5,TRBD2,TRBV19,many,TGTGCCAGTAGTGGCACTAGCGGCCTAGGTGGAGAGACCCAGTACTTC,CASSGTSGLGGETQYF
TRBJ2-7,TRBD1,TRBV6-1,many,TGTGCCAGCAGTGAAGCGCAGGGTGACAGGGGTTTCGACGAGCAGTACTTC,CASSEAQGDRGFDEQYF
TRBJ2-2,TRBD1,TRBV27,many,TGTGCCAGCAGCAGCCTCGGACAGGGGACCGGGGAGCTGTTTTTT,CASSSLGQGTGELFF
TRBJ2-1,NA,TRBV24-1,many,TGTGCCACCAGTGATTCAGGGCTAGCAGAATACAATGAGCAGTTCTTC,CATSDSGLAEYNEQFF
TRBJ2-6,NA,TRBV6-1,few,TGTGCCAGCAGTTATAGGCAACTAGGACAGCGGTCTGGGGCCAACGTCCTGACTTTC,CASSYRQLGQRSGANVLTF
TRBJ2-3,NA,TRBV10-2,NA,TGCGCCAGCAGTGGCGCAGGAATCGATACGCAGTATTTT,CASSGAGIDTQYF
TRBJ2-1,TRBD2,TRBV5-1,many,TGCGCCAGCAGCCTGGAGACTAGCACCTCCAATGAGCAGTTCTTC,CASSLETSTSNEQFF
TRBJ2-1,TRBD2,TRBV11-3,few,TGTGCCAGCAGCTTATCGGGGACTAGTCAGCAGTTCTTC,CASSLSGTSQQFF
TRBJ2-1,TRBD2,TRBV20-1,NA,TGCAGTGCCGCAGCGACCGGACTAGCGGGAGTCAATGAGCAGTTCTTC,CSAAATGLAGVNEQFF
TRBJ2-7,NA,TRBV28,few,TGTGCCAGCAGGTCAATCTCCTACGAGCAGTACTTC,CASRSISYEQYF
TRBJ2-3,TRBD1,TRBV27,NA,TGTGCCAGCAGACAGGGGGGTCGCGATACGCAGTATTTT,CASRQGGRDTQYF
TRBJ1-5,TRBD1,TRBV27,few,TGTGCCAGCAGTCTTTCATCCGGGACAGGCCATCAGCCCCAGCATTTT,CASSLSSGTGHQPQHF